Included here is one T cell receptor (beta chain) sequence, with context. The treatment denotes: around 19 received Ad26.COV2.S at low or high dose, single or two shots; 5 received placebo; per-sample allocation not given. Specimen acquisition occurred on day 63 following the initial vaccine or placebo injection. Germline CDR1 and CDR2: SGHVS and FQNEAQ. CDR3 length: 15 amino acids. V was cut by 5 bases and J by 2 bases, with 10 bases left in between. Profiling relied on immunoSEQ multiplex PCR, and the TCRdb table lists in-frame clones only, not all of them. The sample shows more than 300,000 clones, roughly 90% of them seen only once. This specimen comes from a study of Ad26.COV2.S vaccination and SARS-CoV-2 variants.

The rearrangement uses TRBV7-8 and TRBJ2-6; no reliable D call. Sequences were derived from peripheral blood, sampled in a trial of Ad26.COV2.S vaccine versus placebo. The source is a person aged 18-65 years who received the Ad26.COV2.S COVID-19 vaccine or a placebo. Here the CDR3 DNA reads TGTGCCAGCAGCGTCCGTGTAACTGGGGCCAACGTCCTGACTTTC. It yields the protein CASSVRVTGANVLTF.